This is a list of T cell receptor beta chains from one sample in a study of blood T cell repertoires in COVID-19. TCRdb's table, derived via immunoSEQ multiplex PCR, lists solely in-frame clones and lacks some. The sample carries 90,000 to 110,000 clones, over 70% recorded once. Specimen: peripheral blood. The receptors originated from a woman aged 50 to 65 with acute or convalescent COVID-19. The CDR3 runs from the conserved cysteine through the conserved F or W. The D gene is left open where the match is weak. Rows give clone size only sometimes, using once, few, many, or a class for an expanded clone.

cdr3_nt cdr3_aa clone_size cdr3_length j_call d_call v_call
TGTGCCAGCGTAGCGGGGGGCCGAAATACGCAGTATTTT CASVAGGRNTQYF - 13 TRBJ2-3 TRBD2 TRBV12-3/TRBV12-4
TGTGCCATCAGTTCGGACAGGGCGTACACCGGGGAGCTGTTTTTT CAISSDRAYTGELFF - 15 TRBJ2-2 TRBD1 TRBV10-3
TGTGCCAGCAGCCAAGAAAAAAGTGAAGCAGGGAGGGCTGAAGCTTTCTTT CASSQEKSEAGRAEAFF - 17 TRBJ1-1 - TRBV3-1/TRBV3-2
TGTGCCAGCAGTTCCACCGGGAACTATGGCTACACCTTC CASSSTGNYGYTF - 13 TRBJ1-2 - TRBV7-2
TGCGCCAGCAGCTTGGGACACAGAGGGGGCTACACCTTC CASSLGHRGGYTF - 13 TRBJ1-2 - TRBV5-1
TGTGCCTGGAGTGTGGGGGGGTCCTACGAGCAGTACTTC CAWSVGGSYEQYF - 13 TRBJ2-7 TRBD2 TRBV30
TGTGCCAGCAGCTTACTACCGGGAAACTATGAGATGGAGACCCAGTACTTC CASSLLPGNYEMETQYF - 17 TRBJ2-5 - TRBV7-8
TGTGCCAGCAGCTTAGCCGGGACAGGGAACGAAAAACTGTTTTTT CASSLAGTGNEKLFF - 15 TRBJ1-4 TRBD1 TRBV5-8
TGTGCTAGTGGTTTGGGGGAGGGCCTTACCTCTCAAGAGACCCAGTACTTC CASGLGEGLTSQETQYF - 17 TRBJ2-5 TRBD2 TRBV12-5
TGTGCCAGCAGCGTCGGACAGACAGATACGCAGTATTTT CASSVGQTDTQYF - 13 TRBJ2-3 - TRBV2
TGTGCCAGCTCATCGGCGGGACTTTTCGGCGAGTACTTC CASSSAGLFGEYF - 13 TRBJ2-7 - TRBV18
TGTGCCAGCAGCCCCAGGCGTCCCGCTGAAGCTTTCTTT CASSPRRPAEAFF - 13 TRBJ1-1 - TRBV7-4
TGTGCCAGTGCGGGACTAGGTTCCTACAATGAGCAGTTCTTC CASAGLGSYNEQFF - 14 TRBJ2-1 TRBD2 TRBV2
TGTGCCTGGAGTAAGGGGCCTAACTATGGCTACACCTTC CAWSKGPNYGYTF - 13 TRBJ1-2 - TRBV30
TGTGCCACCAGTGATTTGGTCGTCGGAGGTACGCAGTATTTT CATSDLVVGGTQYF - 14 TRBJ2-3 - TRBV24-1
TGTGCCAGCAGCTTAGACAGACTGAACACTGAAGCTTTCTTT CASSLDRLNTEAFF - 14 TRBJ1-1 - TRBV7-2
TGTGCCAGCAGCCGCAAGGACAGGGGCACCTCGTACGAGCAGTACTTC CASSRKDRGTSYEQYF - 16 TRBJ2-7 TRBD1 TRBV5-4
TGCGCCAGCAGCTTGGGACCCGGGACTTTGATTCCCGAGCAGTACTTC CASSLGPGTLIPEQYF - 16 TRBJ2-7 - TRBV5-1
TGCGCCAGCAGCTCTGGGACGTCGGACAGGGGGCAGACATTACGCACCTTC CASSSGTSDRGQTLRTF - 17 TRBJ1-2 TRBD1 TRBV5-1
TGTGCCAGTAGGACAGGGAACCGCCACTATGGCTACACCTTC CASRTGNRHYGYTF few 14 TRBJ1-2 TRBD1 TRBV19
TGTGCCAGTTCCAAAGGGACAGTTAATGAAAAACTGTTTTTT CASSKGTVNEKLFF - 14 TRBJ1-4 TRBD1 TRBV19
TGTGCCAGTACCCCTGGAGGTATAACTTTCTTT CASTPGGITFF - 11 TRBJ1-1 - TRBV19
TGTGCCAGCAGCCAGGGGGGGACAGGCCAAATGAACACTGAAGCTTTCTTT CASSQGGTGQMNTEAFF - 17 TRBJ1-1 TRBD1 TRBV3-1/TRBV3-2
TGTGCCAGCAGCCCCCCGACCGGGACAGCTTCCTACGAGCAGTACTTC CASSPPTGTASYEQYF - 16 TRBJ2-7 TRBD1 TRBV3-1/TRBV3-2
TGCGCCAGCAGCTTGGGCGGGGGCGCCGGGGAGCTGTTTTTT CASSLGGGAGELFF - 14 TRBJ2-2 - TRBV5-1
TGCAGCGTTGTCGCGGGGGGAACCTCCTACGAGCAGTACTTC CSVVAGGTSYEQYF - 14 TRBJ2-7 TRBD2 TRBV29-1
TGTGCCAGCAGCTTCAGTAATGAAAAACTGTTTTTT CASSFSNEKLFF - 12 TRBJ1-4 - TRBV5-6
TGTGCCTCGCACGGGGGGGGCACTGAAGCTTTCTTT CASHGGGTEAFF - 12 TRBJ1-1 - TRBV10-3
TGTGCCAGCAGTTACGGGAGGACAGGGAGGAGCAATCAGCCCCAGCATTTT CASSYGRTGRSNQPQHF - 17 TRBJ1-5 TRBD1 TRBV6-2/TRBV6-3
TGTGCCAGCAGCTCCCGAGACAGGGGCTCTGGAAACACCATATATTTT CASSSRDRGSGNTIYF - 16 TRBJ1-3 TRBD1 TRBV7-8
TGTGCCAGCAGCTTAGGAGGGGGCTGGGCCACTGAAGCTTTCTTT CASSLGGGWATEAFF - 15 TRBJ1-1 TRBD1 TRBV7-8
TGTGCCTGGGCAACAGGGCCTTCTAATGAAAAACTGTTTTTT CAWATGPSNEKLFF - 14 TRBJ1-4 - TRBV30
TGTGCCAGCAGCTTGTGGGGGGATAGCAATCAGCCCCAGCATTTT CASSLWGDSNQPQHF - 15 TRBJ1-5 - TRBV5-5
TGTGCCAGCAGCAAACAGGGGGGAAACACCATATATTTT CASSKQGGNTIYF - 13 TRBJ1-3 TRBD1 TRBV3-1/TRBV3-2
TGTGCCAGCGGGCCGGTAAACGCTGAAGCTTTCTTT CASGPVNAEAFF - 12 TRBJ1-1 - TRBV5-4
TGTGCCAGCAGCTTGGCCCTGACAGTGAACACTGAAGCTTTCTTT CASSLALTVNTEAFF - 15 TRBJ1-1 - TRBV5-6
TGTGCTAGTGGCGGGAGGGTTAATGAGCAGTTCTTC CASGGRVNEQFF - 12 TRBJ2-1 TRBD2 TRBV12-5
TGTGCCAGCAGCTCAGGGGGACGGAACTCTGGAAACACCATATATTTT CASSSGGRNSGNTIYF - 16 TRBJ1-3 TRBD1 TRBV5-4
TGTGCCTGGAGTGTACAAATGAACACTGAAGCTTTCTTT CAWSVQMNTEAFF few 13 TRBJ1-1 - TRBV30
TGTGCCACCAGCAGAGGGACAGCCCTCTATGGCTACACCTTC CATSRGTALYGYTF - 14 TRBJ1-2 - TRBV15
TGTGCCAGCAGACTTTTTATTGGACAGGGACCGGACACTGAAGCTTTCTTT CASRLFIGQGPDTEAFF - 17 TRBJ1-1 TRBD1 TRBV28
TGTGCCAGTAGTGTAGGGGACAGGGGATATGAGCAGCATTTT CASSVGDRGYEQHF - 14 TRBJ1-5 TRBD1 TRBV19
TGTGCCAGCTCCTCGGGGGGCAGGGGATATGAAGCTTTCTTT CASSSGGRGYEAFF - 14 TRBJ1-1 - TRBV6-5
TGTGCCAGCAGGCTATCTGGGGCCAACGTCCTGACTTTC CASRLSGANVLTF - 13 TRBJ2-6 - TRBV28
TGTGCCAGTAGTATAGATGTGGTATGGACAGGTGGCTACACCTTC CASSIDVVWTGGYTF - 15 TRBJ1-2 TRBD1 TRBV19
TGTGCCACCAGCAGAGATCGAGGGCGCGAGCAGTACTTC CATSRDRGREQYF - 13 TRBJ2-7 - TRBV15
TGTGCCAGCAGTGAAGCGGTTCTAGCGGGGGTGGTCCACGAGCAGTACTTC CASSEAVLAGVVHEQYF - 17 TRBJ2-7 TRBD2 TRBV6-1
TGCGCCAGCAGCTTGGGGGGAGCGGGCAGTGATACGCAGTATTTT CASSLGGAGSDTQYF - 15 TRBJ2-3 - TRBV5-1